One sample yielded the 25 T cell receptor beta chains listed below, sequenced in a study of cytomegalovirus exposure and HLA in healthy donors. In the PCR, 60 Vbeta and 13 Jbeta primers were used. Sequencing was performed with immunoSEQ multiplex PCR; in TCRdb, only in-frame clones are kept and a portion is missing. The data contain about 160,000 clones, roughly 80% of them singletons. The source material was PBMCs. The receptor set was obtained from a woman aged 25 to 39 in good health and CMV-seronegative.

This chain uses TRBV5-1 with TRBJ1-3; maybe TRBD1 (5 bases). CDR3 length equals 17 residues. The V and J ends lost 2 bases and 1 base respectively, with 16 bases between them. Germline V gives CDR1 SGHRS, CDR2 YFSETQ. The CDR3 nucleotides are TGCGCCAGCAGCTTCGTCCCAGGGCACCTATCTGGAAACACCATATATTTT. This gives the protein CASSFVPGHLSGNTIYF.

This clone was seen just once. This chain links TRBV5-3 with TRBJ2-1; 7 nucleotides line up with TRBD1. Being an ORF, TRBV5-3 has a function that is uncertain. Trimming cost V 4 bases and J 5 bases; bases outside gene matches: 9. The CDR3 totals 15 residues. In DNA form, the CDR3 reads TGTGCCAGAAGCCAACCGGGACAGAGAAACAATGAGCAGTTCTTC. It yields the protein CARSQPGQRNNEQFF.

This chain connects TRBV5-1 to TRBJ2-3, with D possibly TRBD2 on 5 matching bases. V dropped 0 bases and J dropped 0 bases, with 5 bases sitting between them. The CDR3 loop spans 14 amino acids. In germline, CDR1 is SGHRS, CDR2 YFSETQ. The CDR3 DNA sequence: TGCGCCAGCAGCTTGGCGGGGAGCACAGATACGCAGTATTTT. Encoded protein: CASSLAGSTDTQYF.

This sequence joins TRBV7-9 and TRBJ1-3; 7 bases line up with TRBD1. Germline lookup yields CDR1 SEHNR and CDR2 FQNEAQ (reference sequence). The CDR3 has 14 amino acids. The V gene end was trimmed by 3 bases and the J gene end by 3 bases; junction bases not matched to a gene: 2. The CDR3 sequence is CASSFTGVGNTIYF. In DNA form, the CDR3 reads TGTGCCAGCAGCTTCACAGGGGTTGGAAACACCATATATTTT. The full variable domain, in which reference TRBV7-9 and TRBJ1-3 provide the parts outside the CDR3, is DTGVSQNPRHKITKRGQNVTFRCDPISEHNRLYWYRQTLGQGPEFLTYFQNEAQLEKSRLLSDRFSAERPKGSFSTLEIQRTEQGDSAMYLCASSFTGVGNTIYFGEGSWLTVV.

There are a few counts of this clone. The chain links TRBV6-6 to TRBJ2-7; 8 bases are a match to TRBD2. V lost 0 bases, J lost 3 bases, and 4 bases stayed unmatched. Germline V gene data show CDR1 as MNHNY and CDR2 as SVGAGI (reference sequence). This CDR3 contains 15 residues. The CDR3 region has the DNA TGTGCCAGCAGTTACTCGCGGGGGGAGGGCTACGAGCAGTACTTC. As protein: CASSYSRGEGYEQYF.

The chain links TRBV18 to TRBJ2-7; D is ambiguous. The CDR3 loop spans 15 amino acids. Germline V gene data show CDR1 as KGHSH and CDR2 as LQKENI. The V end was cut by 3 bases, the J end by 1 base, with 13 bases between. DNA of the CDR3: TGTGCCAGCTCACCCGCGGCAGTCCTTTCCTACGAGCAGTACTTC. Its protein is CASSPAAVLSYEQYF.

The chain has TRBV6-6 and TRBJ1-3; D is uncertain. CDR3 length equals 14 residues. The V end lost 1 base, the J end lost 2 bases, and 6 bases lay between the germline ends. Germline assignment: CDR1 MNHNY and CDR2 SVGAGI (reference sequence). The CDR3 sequence: CASSYLGAGNTIYF. The CDR3 DNA is TGTGCCAGCAGTTACTTGGGAGCTGGAAACACCATATATTTT.

This clone was seen just once. This chain uses TRBV7-6 with TRBJ1-6; possible D gene TRBD1, 6 bases. V was pared by 5 bases and J by 8 bases, with 13 bases between. The CDR3 is made up of 14 amino acids. Germline V gene data show CDR1 as SGHVS and CDR2 as FNYEAQ. The DNA for the CDR3 is TGTGCCAGCAGCACCAGACAGGTTGATTCACCCCTCCACTTT. Translation gives CASSTRQVDSPLHF.

The gene calls are TRBV30 and TRBJ1-6; no firm D call. Looked up from germline, CDR1 is GTSNPN and CDR2 is SVGIG (reference sequence). CDR3 length: 13 residues. The V gene lost 4 bases and the J gene lost 9 bases, with 13 bases spanning the gap. The CDR3 spells CAWTTNGVSPLHF. Here the CDR3 DNA reads TGTGCCTGGACAACGAACGGGGTTTCACCCCTCCACTTT.

This sequence joins TRBV18 and TRBJ1-5; D is unresolved. Trimming took off 1 base at V and 6 bases at J, with 13 bases between the two ends. Germline values: CDR1 KGHSH, CDR2 LQKENI. The CDR3 sequence is 15 residues long. The CDR3 DNA is TGTGCCAGCTCACCACAGGGCGGGGTAGGTCAGCCCCAGCATTTT. As protein: CASSPQGGVGQPQHF.

Only one count was recorded for this clone. The chain carries TRBV7-2 and TRBJ2-3; TRBD2 matches at 12 bases. The CDR3 is 16 amino acids. Germline V lookup: CDR1 SGHTA, CDR2 FQGNSA. J was trimmed by 2 bases and V by 4 bases; bases with no gene match: 4. The CDR3 region has the DNA TGTGCCAGCAGCTCCAGACTAGCGGGGGCCACAGATACGCAGTATTTT. Its translation: CASSSRLAGATDTQYF.

The chain recombines TRBV5-6 with TRBJ2-6; TRBD1 aligns across 11 bases. The CDR3 runs to 18 residues. J gave up 0 bases and V 6 bases, and 8 bases lay outside the gene matches. Germline CDR1 and CDR2: SGHDT and YYEEEE. The CDR3 is CASIPLGQGASGANVLTF. The CDR3 DNA is TGTGCCAGCATTCCCTTAGGACAGGGGGCCTCTGGGGCCAACGTCCTGACTTTC.

Of note for this clone: Other DNA sequences in this specimen translate into the identical CDR3. The rearrangement uses TRBV5-1 and TRBJ1-4; D gene ambiguous. Germline lookup yields CDR1 SGHRS and CDR2 YFSETQ. The CDR3 is 13 residues long. V lost 0 bases, J lost 5 bases, and 5 bases lay in between. The DNA of the CDR3 is TGCGCCAGCAGCTTGGGAGCAAATGAAAAACTGTTTTTT. Translation gives CASSLGANEKLFF.

The V call is TRBV30, the J call TRBJ2-7; no firm D call. This CDR3 is 12 amino acids long. The germline V and J ends were trimmed by 0 bases and 3 bases, with 6 bases remaining between them. Germline values: CDR1 GTSNPN, CDR2 SVGIG (reference sequence). This chain's CDR3 is CAWSVHGYEQYF. The CDR3 DNA follows: TGTGCCTGGAGTGTACATGGCTACGAGCAGTACTTC.

CDR3 bases: TGCAGCGTAAATGGTATAACGGGACAGGTTGGAGAAAAACTGTTTTTT. This codes for CSVNGITGQVGEKLFF. V usage is TRBV29-1 and J usage is TRBJ1-4; 8 bases are shared with TRBD1. This CDR3 region has 16 residues. The V and J ends lost 6 bases and 8 bases, in that order; junction bases with no gene match: 17. CDR1 is SQVTM and CDR2 is ANQGSEA in the germline V gene.

The chain combines TRBV13 with TRBJ2-1, with no clear D. The CDR3 totals 13 residues. Germline V lookup: CDR1 PRHDT, CDR2 FYEKMQ (reference sequence). V was pared by 0 bases and J by 5 bases, with 5 bases between. CDR3 loop: CASSLGTHNEQFF. DNA for the CDR3: TGTGCCAGCAGCTTAGGCACTCACAATGAGCAGTTCTTC.

The chain joins TRBV5-1 to TRBJ1-2; D call uncertain. V was trimmed by 4 bases and J by 3 bases, leaving 25 bases between them. In germline, CDR1 is SGHRS, CDR2 YFSETQ. This CDR3 comprises 18 residues. In DNA, the CDR3 is TGCGCCAGCAGCCTACAATCGGCTACTCCCGGGGTCCACTATGGCTACACCTTC. Translating gives CASSLQSATPGVHYGYTF.

The rearrangement links TRBV6-6 to TRBJ1-1; no clear D. Per germline, CDR1 MNHNY and CDR2 SVGAGI (reference sequence). The CDR3 spans 14 residues. V was cut by 0 bases and J by 0 bases, with 5 bases left in between. The CDR3 DNA reads TGTGCCAGCAGTTACTCGGGAGTGAACACTGAAGCTTTCTTT. Protein: CASSYSGVNTEAFF.

Only a few counts were recorded for this clone. The chain combines TRBV9 with TRBJ2-5; no clear D. CDR3 length equals 15 residues. Germline lookup yields CDR1 SGDLS and CDR2 YYNGEE. Trimming stripped 0 bases from V and 1 base from J, with 10 bases between. CDR3 nucleotide sequence: TGTGCCAGCAGCGTAGGACTGCTTAGCCAAGAGACCCAGTACTTC. Protein product: CASSVGLLSQETQYF.

The chain employs TRBV5-1 and TRBJ2-2; no clear D gene. The V gene's germline CDR1 is SGHRS and CDR2 YFSETQ. This CDR3 is 15 amino acids long. V lost 0 bases, J lost 0 bases, and 6 bases lay in between. The DNA for the CDR3 is TGCGCCAGCAGCTTGGGCGGATCGAACACCGGGGAGCTGTTTTTT. Its protein is CASSLGGSNTGELFF.

The chain joins TRBV2 to TRBJ2-5, with D possibly TRBD2 on 5 matching bases. Germline V lookup: CDR1 SNHLY, CDR2 FYNNEI. V was pared by 6 bases and J by 2 bases, with 13 bases between. This CDR3 contains 14 residues. CDR3: CASRGSRGQETQYF. Written as DNA, the CDR3 is TGTGCCAGCAGAGGCTCCCGCGGGCAAGAGACCCAGTACTTC.

The chain combines TRBV7-9 with TRBJ2-1; perhaps TRBD2 as D (5 bases). V lost 4 bases and J 5 bases, leaving 15 bases between the germline ends. The CDR3 extends over 15 amino acids. The germline CDR1 and CDR2 sequences are SEHNR and FQNEAQ (reference sequence). The CDR3 is CASSSTRAGDNEQFF. CDR3 DNA sequence: TGTGCCAGCAGCTCAACACGGGCCGGGGACAATGAGCAGTTCTTC.

The chain joins TRBV21-1 to TRBJ2-7; the table's D call TRBD1 went unverified against the DNA. TRBV21-1 is a known pseudogene. The CDR3 is 15 amino acids. CDR3 loop: CASSKVWPKSYEQYF. CDR3 DNA sequence: TGTGCCAGCAGCAAAGTCTGGCCCAAGTCCTACGAGCAGTACTTC.

This sequence joins TRBV11-3 and TRBJ2-1; D gene uncertain. This CDR3 is 15 amino acids long. Germline CDR1 reads SGHNT; CDR2 reads YENEEA. Trimming left V 1 base short and J 8 bases short, with 15 bases between. CDR3 in DNA: TGTGCCAGCAGCTTAGTGTTCGTGTATCTCCATGAGCAGTTCTTC. It translates to CASSLVFVYLHEQFF.

The CDR3 DNA is TGTGCCAGCAGGGGAAGCGGGTATACTAATGAAAAACTGTTTTTT. As protein: CASRGSGYTNEKLFF. This sequence joins TRBV6-6 and TRBJ1-4; D remains ambiguous. CDR3 length: 15 residues. Germline assignment: CDR1 MNHNY and CDR2 SVGAGI (reference sequence). Between the trimmed V and J ends, which lost 6 bases and 2 bases, there was a span of 13 bases.